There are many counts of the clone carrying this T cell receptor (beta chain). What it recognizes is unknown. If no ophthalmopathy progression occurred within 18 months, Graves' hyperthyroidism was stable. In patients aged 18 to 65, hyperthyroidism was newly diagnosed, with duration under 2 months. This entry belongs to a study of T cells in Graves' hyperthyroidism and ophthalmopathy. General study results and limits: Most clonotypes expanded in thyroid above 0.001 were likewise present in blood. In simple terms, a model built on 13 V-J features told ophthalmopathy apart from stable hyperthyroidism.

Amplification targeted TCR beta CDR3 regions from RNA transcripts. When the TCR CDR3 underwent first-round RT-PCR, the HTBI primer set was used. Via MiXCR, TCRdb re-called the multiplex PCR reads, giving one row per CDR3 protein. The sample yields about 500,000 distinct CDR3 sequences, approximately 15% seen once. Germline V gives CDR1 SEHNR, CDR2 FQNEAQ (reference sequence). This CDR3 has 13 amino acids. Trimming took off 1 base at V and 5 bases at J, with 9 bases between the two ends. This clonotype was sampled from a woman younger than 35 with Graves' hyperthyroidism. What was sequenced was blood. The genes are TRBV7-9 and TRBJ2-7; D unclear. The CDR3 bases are TGTGCCAGCAGCTTAGACATACTCCACGAGCAGTACTTC. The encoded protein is CASSLDILHEQYF.